This entry concerns a single TCR beta chain. There are 15 residues in the CDR3. Germline loops: CDR1 SGDLS, CDR2 YYNGEE. V lost 4 bases to trimming and J lost 0 bases, with 13 bases between them. Original processing methods: From reference gene primer amplification, estimates of nucleated cell counts were derived. The table came from immunoSEQ multiplex PCR; TCRdb's copy has only in-frame clones and leaves some out. V and J calls and clone size come straight from that table; D and trimming were deduced from the DNA. The sample contains over 100,000 clones, about 86% of which appear only once. The data were taken from a study of blood T cell repertoires in COVID-19. In the study overall: Material from acute and convalescent COVID-19 was sourced from the United States, Italy and Spain. PBMCs, B-cell-depleted T cells, or T cells were the source of the cDNA or gDNA that made up the material.

The source is an elderly woman with active or convalescent COVID-19. The specimen sequenced was peripheral blood. The chain links TRBV9 to TRBJ1-1; the D gene is possibly TRBD1 (6 bases). CDR3 bases: TGTGCCAGCAGCTCGACAGGTAAACTGAACACTGAAGCTTTCTTT. Residues: CASSSTGKLNTEAFF. Filled out from reference TRBV9 and TRBJ1-1, the complete variable domain reads DSGVTQTPKHLITATGQRVTLRCSPRSGDLSVYWYQQSLDQGLQFLIQYYNGEERAKGNILERFSAQQFPDLHSELNLSSLELGDSALYFCASSSTGKLNTEAFFGQGTRLTVV.